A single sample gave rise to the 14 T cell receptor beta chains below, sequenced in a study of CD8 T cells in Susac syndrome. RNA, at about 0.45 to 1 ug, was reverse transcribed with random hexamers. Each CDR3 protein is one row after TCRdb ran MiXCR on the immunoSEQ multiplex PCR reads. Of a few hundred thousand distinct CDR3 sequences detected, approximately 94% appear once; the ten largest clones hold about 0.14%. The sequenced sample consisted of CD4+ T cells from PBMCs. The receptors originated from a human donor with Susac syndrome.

CDR3 amino acids: CASSWRISNQPQHF. The CDR3 DNA reads TGTGCCAGCAGTTGGAGGATAAGCAATCAGCCCCAGCATTTT. This chain links TRBV12-3 or TRBV12-4 with TRBJ1-5; D gene ambiguous. The CDR3 spans 14 residues. Trimming stripped 4 bases from V and 1 base from J, with 8 bases between.

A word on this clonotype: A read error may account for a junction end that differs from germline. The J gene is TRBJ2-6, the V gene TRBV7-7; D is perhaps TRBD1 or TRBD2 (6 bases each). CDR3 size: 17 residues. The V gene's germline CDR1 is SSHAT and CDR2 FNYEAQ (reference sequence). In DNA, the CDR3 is TGTGCTAGCAGACCCTCCGGCCGGGGGCGAGGGGCCAACGTCCTGACTTTC. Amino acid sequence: CASRPSGRGRGANVLTF.

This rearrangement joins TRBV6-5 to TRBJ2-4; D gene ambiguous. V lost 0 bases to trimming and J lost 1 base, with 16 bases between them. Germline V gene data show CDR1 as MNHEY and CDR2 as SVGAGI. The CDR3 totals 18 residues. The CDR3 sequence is CASSYSNRLAVAKNIQYF. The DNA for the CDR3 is TGTGCCAGCAGTTACTCGAACCGACTGGCGGTGGCCAAAAACATTCAGTACTTC.

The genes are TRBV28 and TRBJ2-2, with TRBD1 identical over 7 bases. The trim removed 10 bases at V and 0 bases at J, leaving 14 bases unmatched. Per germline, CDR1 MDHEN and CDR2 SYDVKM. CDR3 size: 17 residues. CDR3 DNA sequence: TGTGCCACCCATGGCCCCCCCGGACAGGCGAACACCGGGGAGCTGTTTTTT. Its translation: CATHGPPGQANTGELFF.

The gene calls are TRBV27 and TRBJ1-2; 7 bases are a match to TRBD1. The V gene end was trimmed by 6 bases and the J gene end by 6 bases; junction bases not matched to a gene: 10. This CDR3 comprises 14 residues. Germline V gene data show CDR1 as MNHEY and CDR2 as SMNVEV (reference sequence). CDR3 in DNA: TGTGCCAGCAGAAGATCAGGGGGGGACGATGGCTACACCTTC. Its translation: CASRRSGGDDGYTF.

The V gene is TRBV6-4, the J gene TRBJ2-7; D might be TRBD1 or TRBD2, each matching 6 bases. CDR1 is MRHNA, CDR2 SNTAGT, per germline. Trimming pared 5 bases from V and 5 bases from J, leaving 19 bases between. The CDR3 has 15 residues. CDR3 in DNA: TGTGCCAGCAGTCCCTCTCCGGGGGCAGGTCACGAGCAGTACTTC. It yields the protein CASSPSPGAGHEQYF.

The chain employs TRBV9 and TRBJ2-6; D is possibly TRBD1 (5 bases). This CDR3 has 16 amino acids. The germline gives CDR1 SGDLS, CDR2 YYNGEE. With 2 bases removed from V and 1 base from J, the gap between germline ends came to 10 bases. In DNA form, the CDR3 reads TGTGCCAGCAGCGTCGCGAAGGGGTCTGGGGCCAACGTCCTGACTTTC. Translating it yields CASSVAKGSGANVLTF. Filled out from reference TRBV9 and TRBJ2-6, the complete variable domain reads DSGVTQTPKHLITATGQRVTLRCSPRSGDLSVYWYQQSLDQGLQFLIQYYNGEERAKGNILERFSAQQFPDLHSELNLSSLELGDSALYFCASSVAKGSGANVLTFGAGSRLTVL.

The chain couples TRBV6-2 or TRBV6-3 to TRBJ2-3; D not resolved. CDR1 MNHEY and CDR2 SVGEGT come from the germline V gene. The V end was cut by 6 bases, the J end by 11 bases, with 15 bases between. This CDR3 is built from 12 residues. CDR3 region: CASSLQPPGQYF. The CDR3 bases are TGTGCCAGCAGCTTGCAGCCTCCCGGGCAGTATTTT.

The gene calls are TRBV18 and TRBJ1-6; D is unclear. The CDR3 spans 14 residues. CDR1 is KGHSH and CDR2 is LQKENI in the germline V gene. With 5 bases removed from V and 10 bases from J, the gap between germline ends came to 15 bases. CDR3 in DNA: TGTGCCAGCTCAGGGGAGGGAGTCAACTCACCCCTCCACTTT. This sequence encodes CASSGEGVNSPLHF.

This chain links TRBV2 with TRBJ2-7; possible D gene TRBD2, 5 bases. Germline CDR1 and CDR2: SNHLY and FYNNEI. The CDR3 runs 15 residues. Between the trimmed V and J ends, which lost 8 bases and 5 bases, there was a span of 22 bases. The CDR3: CASFHMRVSSDEQYF. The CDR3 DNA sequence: TGTGCCAGCTTCCATATGCGGGTATCCAGTGACGAGCAGTACTTC.

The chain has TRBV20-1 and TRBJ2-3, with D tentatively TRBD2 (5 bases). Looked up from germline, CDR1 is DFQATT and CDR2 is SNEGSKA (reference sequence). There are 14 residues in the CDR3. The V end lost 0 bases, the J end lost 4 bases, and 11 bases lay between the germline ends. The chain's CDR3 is CSARDVVRADTQYF. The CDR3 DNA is TGCAGTGCTAGAGATGTCGTGAGGGCAGATACGCAGTATTTT.

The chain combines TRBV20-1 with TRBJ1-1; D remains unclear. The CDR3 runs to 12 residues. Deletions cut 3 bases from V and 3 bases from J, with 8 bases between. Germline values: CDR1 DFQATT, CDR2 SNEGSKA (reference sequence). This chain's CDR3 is CSASQHDTEAFF. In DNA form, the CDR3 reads TGCAGTGCTAGTCAACACGACACTGAAGCTTTCTTT.

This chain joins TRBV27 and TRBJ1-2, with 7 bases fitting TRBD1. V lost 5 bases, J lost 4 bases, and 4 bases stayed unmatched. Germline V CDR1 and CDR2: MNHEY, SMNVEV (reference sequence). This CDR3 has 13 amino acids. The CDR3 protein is CASSTGTAYGYTF. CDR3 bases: TGTGCCAGCAGTACCGGGACAGCCTATGGCTACACCTTC.

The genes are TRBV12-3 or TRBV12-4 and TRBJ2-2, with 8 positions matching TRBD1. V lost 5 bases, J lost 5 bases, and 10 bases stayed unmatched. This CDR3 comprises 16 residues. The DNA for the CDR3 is TGTGCCAGCAGTCCCCCAGGGGGCGAGGAGACCGGGGAGCTGTTTTTT. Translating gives CASSPPGGEETGELFF.